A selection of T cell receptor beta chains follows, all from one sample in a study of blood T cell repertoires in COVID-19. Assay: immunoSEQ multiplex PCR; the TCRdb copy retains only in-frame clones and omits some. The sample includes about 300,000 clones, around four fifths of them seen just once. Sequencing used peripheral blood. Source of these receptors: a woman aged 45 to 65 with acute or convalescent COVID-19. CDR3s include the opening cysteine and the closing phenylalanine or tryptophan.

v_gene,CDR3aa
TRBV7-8,CASSQQGNQGEKLFF
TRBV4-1,CASSQGQPDSNQPQHF
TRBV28,CASSLTGNTGELFF
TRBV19,CASRQGFGAGGDTEAFF
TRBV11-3,CASSPRLETGAADTQYF
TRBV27,CASSLNPSGVYNEQFF
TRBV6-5,CASRTAGRSYGYTF
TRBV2,CASSATGTGNTGELFF
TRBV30,CAWRSPGQGTKNIQYF
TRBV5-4,CASTSGYTGELFF
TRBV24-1,CATSDPGQTAQETQYF
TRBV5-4,CASSLGTGAEAFF
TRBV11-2,CASSLEYQSNQPQHF
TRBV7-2,CASSMTSSYNEQFF
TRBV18,CASSPPTGWDTEAFF
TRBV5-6,CASSRGARGSVNTEAFF
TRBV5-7,CASSLLGSNGYTF
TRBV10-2,CATQGREIAFF
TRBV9,CASSPRAGDSYNEQFF
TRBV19,CASSAGLAYSETQYF
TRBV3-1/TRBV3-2,CASSQGGAQHF
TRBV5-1,CASSVVEGSGNSPLHF
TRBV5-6,CASGERQDFYGYTF
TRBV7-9,CASSLAVTSTDTQYF
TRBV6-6,CASNPGFSGNQPQHF
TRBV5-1,CASSLEGRAYGYTF
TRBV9,CASSVGTQVQETQYF
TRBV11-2,CASSFAGGYTDTQYF
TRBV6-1,CASHRGAETQYF
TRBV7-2,CASSLALSGGANYGYTF
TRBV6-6,CASSYRPQWTEKLFF
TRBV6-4,CASSADSSYNEQFF
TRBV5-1,CASSFDKPNQPQHF
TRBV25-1,CASSESLPGGGNTEAFF
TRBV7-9,CASSSSTGGYEQYF
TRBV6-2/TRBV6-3,CASSYPPRYREPDTQYF
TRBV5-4,CASIPDGFPSGYTF
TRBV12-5,CASGSGDIANQPQHF
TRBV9,CASSVDSSTDTQYF
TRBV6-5,CASKDPGVGQFF
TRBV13,CASSFRQGSEETQYF
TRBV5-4,CASSFYYNSPLHF
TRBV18,CASSPQTVGGNTIYF
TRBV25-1,CASSDPTVGGDTQYF
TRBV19,CASSIDSYQPQHF
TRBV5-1,CASGRDSATNEKLFF
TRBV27,CASSIVGNRGSYNEQFF
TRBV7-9,CASSPWGGATNEKLFF
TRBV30,CAWSFLFETGSYGYTF
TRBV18,CASSSAGVGNNEQFF
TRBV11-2,CASSSGAGQGWHEQYF
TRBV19,CASLRAGGPLNEQFF
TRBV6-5,CASSRPSRGEQFF
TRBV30,CAWSVFPGQGKEKLFF
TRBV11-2,CASSSEIPRKGTEAFF
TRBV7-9,CASSSVGERGNTIYF
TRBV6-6,CASSAPTSEQFF
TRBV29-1,CSVWAPNTGELFF
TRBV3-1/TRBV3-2,CASSRGGSRTEAFF
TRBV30,CAWSVRGSDTQYF